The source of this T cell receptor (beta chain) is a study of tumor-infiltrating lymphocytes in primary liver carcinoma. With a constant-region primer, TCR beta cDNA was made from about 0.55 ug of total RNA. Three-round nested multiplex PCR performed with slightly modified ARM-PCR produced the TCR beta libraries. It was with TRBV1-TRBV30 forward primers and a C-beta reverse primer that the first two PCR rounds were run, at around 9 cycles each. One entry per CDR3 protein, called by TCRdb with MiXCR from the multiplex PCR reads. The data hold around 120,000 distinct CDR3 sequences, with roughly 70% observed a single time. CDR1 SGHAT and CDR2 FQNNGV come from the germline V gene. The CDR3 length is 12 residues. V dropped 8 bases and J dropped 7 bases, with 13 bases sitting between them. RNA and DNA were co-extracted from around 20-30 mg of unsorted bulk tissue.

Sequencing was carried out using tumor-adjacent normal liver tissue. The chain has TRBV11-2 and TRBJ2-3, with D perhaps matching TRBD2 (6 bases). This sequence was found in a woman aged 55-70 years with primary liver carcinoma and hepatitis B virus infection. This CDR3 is CASLRRGNTQYF. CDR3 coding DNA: TGTGCCAGCCTGCGACGGGGGAATACGCAGTATTTT. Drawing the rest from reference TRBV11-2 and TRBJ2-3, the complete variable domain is EAGVAQSPRYKIIEKRQSVAFWCNPISGHATLYWYQQILGQGPKLLIQFQNNGVVDDSQLPKDRFSAERLKGVDSTLKIQPAKLEDSAVYLCASLRRGNTQYFGPGTRLTVL.